Listed below are T cell receptor beta chains from one sample, sequenced in a study of T cells in Graves' hyperthyroidism and ophthalmopathy. TCRdb recomputed calls from the multiplex PCR reads with MiXCR, one row per CDR3 protein. The table lists around 600,000 distinct CDR3 sequences, approximately 14% of them singletons. The sequenced sample consisted of blood. These receptors all stem from a woman aged 18-29 years with Graves' ophthalmopathy. CDR3s include the opening cysteine and the closing phenylalanine or tryptophan. Fields, in order: V gene, D gene, J gene, clone size, CDR3 protein. The D gene is left open where the match is weak. Expanded clones get a size class; other rows say once, few or many, or leave the size out.

TRBV2	NA	TRBJ2-1	many	CASSPNFSYNEQFF
TRBV7-9	NA	TRBJ1-1	many	CASSLRRGTDEGAFF
TRBV9	NA	TRBJ2-2	NA	CASSSGGRELFF
TRBV6-1	NA	TRBJ2-2	few	CASSSGIYGELFF
TRBV3-1	TRBD2	TRBJ2-5	many	CASSRLTGGFQETQYF
TRBV6-1	NA	TRBJ2-7	few	CASSEELGAGRYEQYF
TRBV12-3/TRBV12-4	NA	TRBJ2-5	many	CANSLTPPQETQYF
TRBV6-1	TRBD1	TRBJ2-1	many	CASDGSDRGSYNEQFF
TRBV2	NA	TRBJ2-7	many	CASSETTLRYEQYF
TRBV7-2	TRBD1	TRBJ1-3	many	CASSATGGSGNTIYF
TRBV19	NA	TRBJ2-1	few	CASSIVGGSGSSYNEQFF
TRBV20-1	TRBD1	TRBJ2-1	many	CSASQGAGYNEQFF
TRBV29-1	NA	TRBJ2-1	NA	CSVEGPGTYNEQFF
TRBV11-2	NA	TRBJ2-3	many	CASSLTGLTGSDTQYF
TRBV7-6	NA	TRBJ2-1	few	CASSPEPYNEQFF
TRBV4-1	NA	TRBJ2-5	NA	CASSLFGGTPRDQYF
TRBV18	NA	TRBJ1-1	many	CASSQGRDFVNTEAFF
TRBV7-9	NA	TRBJ2-3	many	CASSSTVGSLLQYF
TRBV5-1	NA	TRBJ2-3	many	CASSRKGQSTSTDTQYF
TRBV11-3	NA	TRBJ2-7	many	CASSSLQGSEQYF
TRBV6-1	NA	TRBJ2-5	few	CASSEIPLVGYETQYF
TRBV28	TRBD2	TRBJ2-7	many	CASSFGSTSGSYEQYF
TRBV27	NA	TRBJ2-1	few	CASSFNSVEQFF
TRBV9	NA	TRBJ2-5	few	CASSASPHIEQETQYF
TRBV7-6	TRBD1	TRBJ1-5	NA	CASSLVGGGNQPQHF
TRBV20-1	NA	TRBJ1-1	NA	CSARSGTEAFF
TRBV19	NA	TRBJ1-4	NA	CASSTRRVSDEKLFF
TRBV20-1	NA	TRBJ1-2	NA	CSARDPLRQVRGNYGYTF
TRBV29-1	NA	TRBJ1-1	many	CSVGEGRMTEAFF
TRBV9	TRBD2	TRBJ2-1	many	CASSVKIAGVVGNEQFF
TRBV30	NA	TRBJ1-5	many	CAWRGSGNQPQHF
TRBV27	NA	TRBJ2-3	many	CASRAPSTDTQYF
TRBV28	NA	TRBJ2-4	many	CASSLPEIGAKNIQYF
TRBV3-1	NA	TRBJ1-4	many	CASSRWTSSTNEKLFF
TRBV6-2/TRBV6-3	NA	TRBJ2-7	many	CASSYAAYEQYF
TRBV6-1	NA	TRBJ1-5	many	CASTVRTGPQPQHF
TRBV18	NA	TRBJ2-7	many	CASSPGTPYEQYF
TRBV20-1	NA	TRBJ2-5	many	CSALTSQETQYF
TRBV3-1	NA	TRBJ2-3	many	CASSQVTGVVSDTQYF
TRBV10-2	NA	TRBJ2-7	few	CASTGQAYEQYF
TRBV20-1	NA	TRBJ2-1	NA	CSARVPDNEQFF
TRBV2	TRBD1	TRBJ2-1	few	CASSEGTGTGDNEQFF
TRBV7-6	TRBD1	TRBJ2-1	NA	CASSLVPGQGAKDEQFF
TRBV24-1	NA	TRBJ2-7	many	CATSDPGRGDYEQYF
TRBV9	NA	TRBJ1-2	few	CASSASRESGNYGYTF
TRBV28	TRBD2	TRBJ2-5	many	CEPTGTTTDQETQYF
TRBV19	TRBD1	TRBJ1-1	many	CASSIEAWTGKKPEAFF
TRBV15	TRBD2	TRBJ2-1	many	CATSLPTSAHNEQFF
TRBV20-1	NA	TRBJ2-5	many	CSAREWEGGETQYF
TRBV6-1	TRBD1	TRBJ2-2	NA	CASRRDRAAGELFF
TRBV2	NA	TRBJ2-7	many	CASSGVGGAGHEQYF
TRBV20-1	TRBD2	TRBJ2-2	many	CSARTSGTSASGELFF
TRBV28	TRBD2	TRBJ2-7	many	CASSPGLAGLSSYEQYF
TRBV2	NA	TRBJ1-6	many	CASRTLETDSPLHF
TRBV6-1	TRBD2	TRBJ2-7	many	CASSYGTGGSNSEQYF
TRBV9	TRBD1	TRBJ2-7	NA	CASSATGTGYEQYF
TRBV29-1	NA	TRBJ1-5	many	CSVVDGGQGGDQPQHF
TRBV4-2	TRBD1	TRBJ2-1	few	CASSPRTGGNNEQFF
TRBV28	TRBD1	TRBJ1-2	many	CASSYRTGFPYGYTF